A single sample gave rise to the 23 T cell receptor beta chains below, sequenced in a study of cytomegalovirus exposure and HLA in healthy donors. PCR primers comprised 60 Vbeta and 13 Jbeta primers. The table came from immunoSEQ multiplex PCR; TCRdb's copy has only in-frame clones and leaves some out. The sample includes approximately 170,000 clones, under 85% of them seen just once. Sequenced: PBMCs. These receptors were obtained from a man between 50 and 59 years old in good health and CMV-seropositive.

The chain joins TRBV10-3 to TRBJ1-1, with D possibly being TRBD1 (6 bases). Trimming took off 9 bases at V and 6 bases at J, with 23 bases between the two ends. The CDR3 covers 15 residues. Germline V gene sequence: CDR1 ENHRY, CDR2 SYGVKD. CDR3 residues: CAIGRGGLEDAEAFF. The CDR3 DNA sequence: TGTGCCATTGGTCGCGGGGGGCTGGAGGACGCTGAAGCTTTCTTT.

The chain is built from TRBV6-5 and TRBJ1-6, with D uncertain. V dropped 0 bases and J dropped 8 bases, with 11 bases sitting between them. Looked up from germline, CDR1 is MNHEY and CDR2 is SVGAGI. The CDR3 loop spans 15 amino acids. CDR3 protein: CASSYSPGVDSPLHF. CDR3 bases: TGTGCCAGCAGTTACTCGCCCGGGGTGGATTCACCCCTCCACTTT.

The rearrangement links TRBV28 to TRBJ2-7; D remains ambiguous. Germline-derived CDR1 and CDR2 are MDHEN and SYDVKM. V was clipped by 1 base and J by 9 bases, with 16 bases between them. The CDR3 covers 14 residues. DNA for the CDR3: TGTGCCAGCAGTTTATCTCTCGACGGCCTAGGGCAGTACTTC. This codes for CASSLSLDGLGQYF.

This rearrangement joins TRBV19 to TRBJ1-2; D call uncertain. Trimming removed 8 bases from V and 2 bases from J, with 15 bases in between. Germline loops: CDR1 LNHDA, CDR2 SQIVND (reference sequence). The CDR3 runs to 14 residues. CDR3 in DNA: TGTGCCAGTGGAGAACAAACTATAAACTATGGCTACACCTTC. Its translation is CASGEQTINYGYTF.

The chain links TRBV15 to TRBJ2-5; D is possibly TRBD2 (6 bases). The CDR3 runs to 13 residues. V lost 5 bases, J lost 1 base, and 8 bases lay in between. CDR1 LNHNV and CDR2 YYDKDF come from the germline V gene (reference sequence). The CDR3 DNA sequence: TGTGCCACCAGCGCGGGGTTCCAAGAGACCCAGTACTTC. It specifies CATSAGFQETQYF.

The rearrangement links TRBV30 to TRBJ2-5, with D possibly TRBD1 on 5 matching bases. Germline V gives CDR1 GTSNPN, CDR2 SVGIG (reference sequence). This CDR3 has 12 residues. Trimming left V 4 bases short and J 5 bases short, with 11 bases between. CDR3 DNA sequence: TGTGCCTGGAAACAGGTCAGGGAGACCCAGTACTTC. It yields the protein CAWKQVRETQYF.

The V call is TRBV18, the J call TRBJ1-1; 9 positions match TRBD1. This CDR3 region has 15 residues. CDR1 and CDR2 (germline): KGHSH, LQKENI. After removal of 2 bases from V and 4 bases from J, the junction contained 5 bases not matched to a gene. The CDR3 here is CASSPTGTGITEAFF. Written as DNA, the CDR3 is TGTGCCAGCTCACCAACCGGGACAGGGATCACTGAAGCTTTCTTT. The variable domain in full, completed from reference TRBV18 and TRBJ1-1, reads NAGVMQNPRHLVRRRGQEARLRCSPMKGHSHVYWYRQLPEEGLKFMVYLQKENIIDESGMPKERFSAEFPKEGPSILRIQQVVRGDSAAYFCASSPTGTGITEAFFGQGTRLTVV.

The J gene is TRBJ2-3, the V gene TRBV7-8; D not certain. CDR3 length: 13 amino acids. Looked up from germline, CDR1 is SGHVS and CDR2 is FQNEAQ. Trimming took off 5 bases at V and 4 bases at J, with 10 bases between the two ends. Written as DNA, the CDR3 is TGTGCCAGCAGCGCCCTAGATGCAGATACGCAGTATTTT. Translation gives CASSALDADTQYF.

The chain employs TRBV30 and TRBJ2-7; D not resolved. V lost 1 base, J lost 4 bases, and 11 bases lay in between. The V gene's germline CDR1 is GTSNPN and CDR2 SVGIG (reference sequence). CDR3 size: 13 residues. The CDR3 protein is CAWSAAATYEQYF. The CDR3 nucleotides read TGTGCCTGGAGTGCCGCTGCTACTTACGAGCAGTACTTC.

CDR3 DNA sequence: TGTGCCAGCAGCCCAGGCCCGGACTATGGCTACACCTTC. Encoded protein: CASSPGPDYGYTF. The rearrangement joins TRBV14 to TRBJ1-2; D gene unclear. Germline V gene data show CDR1 as SGHDN and CDR2 as FVKESK. The length of the CDR3 is 13 residues. Trimming cost V 4 bases and J 3 bases, with 9 bases left between them.

This clone has only one observation. This chain joins TRBV19 and TRBJ2-7; no clear D gene. V lost 3 bases to trimming and J lost 2 bases, with 11 bases between them. Germline-derived CDR1 and CDR2 are LNHDA and SQIVND (reference sequence). The CDR3 consists of 14 residues. The CDR3 protein is CASSIAWAAYEQYF. DNA for the CDR3: TGTGCCAGTAGTATTGCGTGGGCAGCCTACGAGCAGTACTTC.

This chain connects TRBV7-9 to TRBJ2-7, with 14 bases aligning to TRBD2. Germline loops: CDR1 SEHNR, CDR2 FQNEAQ (reference sequence). J was trimmed by 5 bases and V by 8 bases; bases with no gene match: 8. The CDR3 is 15 residues long. The CDR3 spells CASSLGLAGVNEQYF. The CDR3 DNA follows: TGTGCCAGCTCCTTGGGACTAGCGGGGGTAAACGAGCAGTACTTC.

The V gene is TRBV2, the J gene TRBJ2-3; 7 bases fit TRBD2. With V trimmed by 5 bases and J by 6 bases, 11 bases remained unmatched. The CDR3 loop spans 15 amino acids. The germline CDR1 and CDR2 sequences are SNHLY and FYNNEI. CDR3 bases: TGTGCCAGCAGTATCGGGGGGTCAGTTTCGGATACGCAGTATTTT. Translated, it gives CASSIGGSVSDTQYF.

This clone showed up just once. The genes are TRBV6-1 and TRBJ1-1, with 10 positions matching TRBD1. Germline V gives CDR1 MNHNS, CDR2 SASEGT. The length of the CDR3 is 13 residues. The V gene end was trimmed by 5 bases and the J gene end by 6 bases; junction bases not matched to a gene: 3. CDR3 amino acids: CASSTDRGAEAFF. CDR3 DNA: TGTGCCAGCAGTACGGACAGGGGGGCTGAAGCTTTCTTT.

The V gene is TRBV10-3, the J gene TRBJ1-5, with a weak D call TRBD1 (5 bases). CDR1 ENHRY and CDR2 SYGVKD come from the germline V gene. This CDR3 comprises 13 residues. With 6 bases removed from V and 2 bases from J, the gap between germline ends came to 8 bases. In nucleotides, the CDR3 is TGTGCCATCAGGGACACCCGCAATCAGCCCCAGCATTTT. Its translation: CAIRDTRNQPQHF.

This sequence joins TRBV5-5 and TRBJ1-2, with D possibly TRBD1 on 5 matching bases. Germline lookup yields CDR1 SGHKS and CDR2 YYEKEE (reference sequence). V shed 4 bases and J shed 4 bases, with 11 bases lying between them. The CDR3 spans 13 residues. The CDR3 sequence: CASSADRVYGYTF. The CDR3 DNA follows: TGTGCCAGCAGCGCAGACAGAGTCTATGGCTACACCTTC.

This clone was observed once. The chain joins TRBV29-1 to TRBJ1-2, with D tentatively TRBD1 (6 bases). Trimming shortened V by 3 bases and J by 8 bases, and 19 bases separated the two germline ends. Germline CDR1 and CDR2: SQVTM and ANQGSEA. The CDR3 length is 14 residues. The CDR3 DNA is TGCAGCGTTGATGGTGGACGGGGGGCGTCGGGCTACACCTTC. Protein: CSVDGGRGASGYTF.

The chain joins TRBV21-1 to TRBJ1-6. TRBV21-1 is shown as a pseudogene. This CDR3 is built from 13 residues. CDR3 DNA sequence: TGTGCCAGCAGCAACCTTCCGGAGGTGGCCCTCCACTTT. This codes for CASSNLPEVALHF.

CDR3 DNA sequence: TGTGCCAGCCAGGGCAATGTTGGAGATACGCAGTATTTT. As protein: CASQGNVGDTQYF. The chain couples TRBV2 to TRBJ2-3; D might be TRBD1 (5 bases). The germline gives CDR1 SNHLY, CDR2 FYNNEI. Deletions cut 8 bases from V and 5 bases from J, with 14 bases between. The CDR3 loop spans 13 amino acids.

The V gene is TRBV28, the J gene TRBJ1-4, with 9 bases matching TRBD1. The germline CDR1 and CDR2 sequences are MDHEN and SYDVKM. The CDR3 totals 15 residues. The ends lost 6 bases at V and 7 bases at J; junction bases unmatched: 9. The CDR3 here is CASRSGTGRGEKLFF. The CDR3 bases are TGTGCCAGCAGATCCGGGACAGGGCGGGGTGAAAAACTGTTTTTT.

The chain employs TRBV30 and TRBJ2-2; D unclear. This CDR3 is 14 amino acids long. The V end lost 0 bases, the J end lost 7 bases, and 12 bases lay between the germline ends. The germline V gene has CDR1 GTSNPN and CDR2 SVGIG (reference sequence). This chain's CDR3 is CAWSVSSVDGELFF. The CDR3 DNA follows: TGTGCCTGGAGTGTTTCCAGTGTCGACGGGGAGCTGTTTTTT.

Only one count was recorded for this clone. This chain links TRBV28 with TRBJ1-5; 7 bases line up with TRBD1. Germline-derived CDR1 and CDR2 are MDHEN and SYDVKM. J lost 2 bases, V lost 1 base, and 5 bases had no gene match. The CDR3 covers 16 residues. CDR3 region: CASSLYRGKGNQPQHF. The CDR3 nucleotides read TGTGCCAGCAGTTTATACAGGGGCAAAGGCAATCAGCCCCAGCATTTT. The whole variable domain, filled in from reference TRBV28 and TRBJ1-5, reads DVKVTQSSRYLVKRTGEKVFLECVQDMDHENMFWYRQDPGLGLRLIYFSYDVKMKEKGDIPEGYSVSREKKERFSLILESASTNQTSMYLCASSLYRGKGNQPQHFGDGTRLSIL.

The rearrangement joins TRBV5-4 to TRBJ1-1; no clear D. CDR3 size: 13 residues. Trimming removed 1 base at V and 0 bases at J, with 4 bases between. CDR1 is SGHNT, CDR2 YYREEE, per germline (reference sequence). The CDR3 sequence is CASSLLVNTEAFF. Written as DNA, the CDR3 is TGTGCCAGCAGCTTGCTCGTGAACACTGAAGCTTTCTTT.